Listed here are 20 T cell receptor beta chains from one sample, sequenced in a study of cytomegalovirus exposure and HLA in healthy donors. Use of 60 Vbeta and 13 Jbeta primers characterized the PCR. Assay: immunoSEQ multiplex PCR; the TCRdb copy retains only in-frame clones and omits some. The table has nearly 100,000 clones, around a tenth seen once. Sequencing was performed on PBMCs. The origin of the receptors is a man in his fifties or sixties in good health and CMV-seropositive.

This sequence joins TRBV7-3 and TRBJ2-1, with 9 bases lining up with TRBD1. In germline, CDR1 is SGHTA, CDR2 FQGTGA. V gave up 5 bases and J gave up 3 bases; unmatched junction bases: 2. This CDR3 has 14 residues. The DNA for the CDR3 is TGTGCCAGCAGCCCGGGACAGGGCTACAATGAGCAGTTCTTC. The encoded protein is CASSPGQGYNEQFF.

The CDR3 region has the DNA TGTGCCAGCAGTGTAGAGCCGGGACTAGCGGGCGGAGGTGGCACAGATACGCAGTATTTT. It is translated as CASSVEPGLAGGGGTDTQYF. This chain connects TRBV6-1 to TRBJ2-3, with 12 bases identical to TRBD2. The length of the CDR3 is 20 residues. Germline CDR1 reads MNHNS; CDR2 reads SASEGT. V lost 4 bases and J lost 1; bases outside the gene matches: 15.

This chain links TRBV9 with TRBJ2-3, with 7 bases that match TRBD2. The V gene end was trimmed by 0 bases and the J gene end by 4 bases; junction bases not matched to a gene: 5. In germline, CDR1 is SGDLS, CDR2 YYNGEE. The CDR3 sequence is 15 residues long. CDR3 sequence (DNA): TGTGCCAGCAGCGTAGGCGGGAGCTGGTCAGATACGCAGTATTTT. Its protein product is CASSVGGSWSDTQYF. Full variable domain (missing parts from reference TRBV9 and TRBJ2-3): DSGVTQTPKHLITATGQRVTLRCSPRSGDLSVYWYQQSLDQGLQFLIQYYNGEERAKGNILERFSAQQFPDLHSELNLSSLELGDSALYFCASSVGGSWSDTQYFGPGTRLTVL.

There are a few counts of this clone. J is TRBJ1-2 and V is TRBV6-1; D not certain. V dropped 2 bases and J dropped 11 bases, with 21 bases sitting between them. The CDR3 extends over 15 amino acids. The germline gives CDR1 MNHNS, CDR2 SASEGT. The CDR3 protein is CASSELERTYLGYTF. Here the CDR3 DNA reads TGTGCCAGCAGTGAACTGGAGCGGACCTATTTAGGTTACACCTTC.

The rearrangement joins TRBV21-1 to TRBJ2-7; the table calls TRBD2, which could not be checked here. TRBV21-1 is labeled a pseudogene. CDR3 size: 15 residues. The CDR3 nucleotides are TGTGCCAGCAGCAAAGGGCTAGCGGGTTACTACGAGCAGTACTTC. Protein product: CASSKGLAGYYEQYF.

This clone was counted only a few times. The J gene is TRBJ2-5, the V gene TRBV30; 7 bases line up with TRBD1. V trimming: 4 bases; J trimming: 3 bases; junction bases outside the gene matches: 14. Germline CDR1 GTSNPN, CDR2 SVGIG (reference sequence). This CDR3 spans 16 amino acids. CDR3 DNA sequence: TGTGCCTGGAATACCGGGACAGCCCTGATTAAAGAGACCCAGTACTTC. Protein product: CAWNTGTALIKETQYF.

The CDR3 spells CATSRAGRGGTDTQYF. CDR3 in DNA: TGTGCCACCAGCAGAGCTGGCAGGGGGGGCACAGATACGCAGTATTTT. This chain uses TRBV15 with TRBJ2-3; tentative D call: TRBD1 (7 bases). The CDR3 is 16 residues long. Germline CDR1 reads LNHNV; CDR2 reads YYDKDF (reference sequence). V shed 1 base and J shed 1 base, with 12 bases lying between them.

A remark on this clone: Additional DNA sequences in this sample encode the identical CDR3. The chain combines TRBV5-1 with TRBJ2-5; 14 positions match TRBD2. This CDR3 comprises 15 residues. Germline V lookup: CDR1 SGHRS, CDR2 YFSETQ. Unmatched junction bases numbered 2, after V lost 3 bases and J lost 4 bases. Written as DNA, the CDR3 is TGCGCCAGCAGCTCCGGGACTAGCGGGAGAGAGACCCAGTACTTC. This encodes CASSSGTSGRETQYF.

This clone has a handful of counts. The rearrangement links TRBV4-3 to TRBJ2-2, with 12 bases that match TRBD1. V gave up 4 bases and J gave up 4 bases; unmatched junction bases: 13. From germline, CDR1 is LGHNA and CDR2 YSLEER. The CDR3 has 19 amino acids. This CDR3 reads CASSLRLPGQGAFTGELFF. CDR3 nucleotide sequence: TGCGCCAGCAGCCTTAGATTGCCGGGACAGGGGGCTTTCACCGGGGAGCTGTTTTTT.

CDR3 nucleotide sequence: TGTGCCAGTAGGACTAGCGGGAGTTTAAATACGCAGTATTTT. Its translation is CASRTSGSLNTQYF. This chain links TRBV19 with TRBJ2-3; 12 bases are shared with TRBD2. The J segment lost 7 bases and the V segment lost 6 bases, leaving 5 bases of the junction unmatched. The CDR3 contains 14 residues. CDR1 and CDR2 from the germline V gene are LNHDA and SQIVND (reference sequence).

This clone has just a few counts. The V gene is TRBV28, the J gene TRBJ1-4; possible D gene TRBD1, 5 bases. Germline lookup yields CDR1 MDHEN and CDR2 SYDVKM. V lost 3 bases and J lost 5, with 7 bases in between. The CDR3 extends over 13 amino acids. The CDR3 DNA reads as TGTGCCAGCAGTTTCGGGGGGAATGAAAAACTGTTTTTT. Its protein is CASSFGGNEKLFF.

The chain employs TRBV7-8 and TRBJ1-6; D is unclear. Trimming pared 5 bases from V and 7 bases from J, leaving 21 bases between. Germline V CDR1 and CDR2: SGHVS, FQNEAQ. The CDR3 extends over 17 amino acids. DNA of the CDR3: TGTGCCAGCAGCAGATACCTTGCAGGAGGATGGAATTCACCCCTCCACTTT. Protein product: CASSRYLAGGWNSPLHF.

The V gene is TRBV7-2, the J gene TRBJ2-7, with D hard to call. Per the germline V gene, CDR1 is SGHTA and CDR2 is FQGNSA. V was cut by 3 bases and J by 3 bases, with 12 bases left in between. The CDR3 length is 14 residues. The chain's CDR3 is CASSLSPGNYEQYF. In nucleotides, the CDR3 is TGTGCCAGCAGCTTGTCGCCAGGAAACTACGAGCAGTACTTC.

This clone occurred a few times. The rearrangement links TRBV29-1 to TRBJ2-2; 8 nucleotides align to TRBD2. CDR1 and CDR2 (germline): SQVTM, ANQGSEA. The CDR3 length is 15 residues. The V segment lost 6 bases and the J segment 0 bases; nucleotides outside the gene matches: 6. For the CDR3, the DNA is TGCAGCGTGAGGGCTAGCGGGCCGAACACCGGGGAGCTGTTTTTT. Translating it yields CSVRASGPNTGELFF.

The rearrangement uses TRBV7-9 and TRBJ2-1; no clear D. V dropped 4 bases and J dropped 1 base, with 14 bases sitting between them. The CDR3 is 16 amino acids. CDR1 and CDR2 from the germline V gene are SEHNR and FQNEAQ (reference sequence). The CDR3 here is CASSWVAVGSYNEQFF. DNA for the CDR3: TGTGCCAGCAGCTGGGTAGCAGTTGGGTCCTACAATGAGCAGTTCTTC.

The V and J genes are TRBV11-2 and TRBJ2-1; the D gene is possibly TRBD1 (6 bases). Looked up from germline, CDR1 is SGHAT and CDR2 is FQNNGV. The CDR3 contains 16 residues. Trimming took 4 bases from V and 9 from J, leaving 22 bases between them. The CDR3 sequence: CASSSLGQPQFSEQFF. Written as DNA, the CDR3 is TGTGCCAGCAGCTCGCTGGGACAACCCCAATTTAGTGAGCAGTTCTTC.

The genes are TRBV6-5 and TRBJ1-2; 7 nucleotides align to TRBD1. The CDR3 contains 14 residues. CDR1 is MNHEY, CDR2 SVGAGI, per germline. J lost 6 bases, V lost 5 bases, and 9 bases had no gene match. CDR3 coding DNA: TGTGCCAGCAGTCCCCCCGACAGGGTCCATGGCTACACCTTC. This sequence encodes CASSPPDRVHGYTF.

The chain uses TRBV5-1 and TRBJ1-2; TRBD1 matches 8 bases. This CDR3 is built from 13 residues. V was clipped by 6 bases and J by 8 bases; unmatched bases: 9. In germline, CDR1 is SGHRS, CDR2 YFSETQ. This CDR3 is CASNDGQGGGYTF. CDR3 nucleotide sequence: TGCGCCAGCAATGACGGACAGGGAGGCGGCTACACCTTC.

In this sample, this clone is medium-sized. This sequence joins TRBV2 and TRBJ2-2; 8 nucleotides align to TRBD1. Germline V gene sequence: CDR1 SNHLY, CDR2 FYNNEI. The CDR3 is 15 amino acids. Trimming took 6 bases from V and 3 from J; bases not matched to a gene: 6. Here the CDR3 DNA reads TGTGCCAGCAGGGAGGGACAGGTGGACACCGGGGAGCTGTTTTTT. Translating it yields CASREGQVDTGELFF.

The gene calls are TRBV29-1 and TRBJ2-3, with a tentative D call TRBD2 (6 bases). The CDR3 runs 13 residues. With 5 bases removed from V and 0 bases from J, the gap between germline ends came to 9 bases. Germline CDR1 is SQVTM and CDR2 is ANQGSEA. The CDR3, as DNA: TGCAGCGTTCTCCGGGGGAGCACAGATACGCAGTATTTT. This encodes CSVLRGSTDTQYF.